This TCR beta chain derives from a study of blood T cell repertoires in COVID-19. Study at large: Acute and convalescent COVID-19 specimens originated in the United States, Italy and Spain. In each case, the material was cDNA or gDNA derived from T cells, B-cell-depleted T cells, or PBMCs.

Sequenced by immunoSEQ multiplex PCR; TCRdb stores in-frame clones only, minus some. This table has about 290,000 clones, approximately 80% appearing once. This CDR3 is built from 15 residues. Trimming stripped 5 bases from V and 6 bases from J, with 17 bases between. Germline V gene data show CDR1 as SGHAT and CDR2 as FQNNGV. The sequence came from a woman between 50 and 59 years old with active or convalescent COVID-19. This chain joins TRBV11-2 and TRBJ2-1; D might be TRBD2 (5 bases). Sequencing was done on a sample of peripheral blood. The CDR3 reads CASSPGLKGFNEQFF. The CDR3 nucleotides are TGTGCCAGCAGCCCCGGACTTAAGGGCTTCAATGAGCAGTTCTTC. The variable domain in full, with the rest retrieved from reference TRBV11-2 and TRBJ2-1, is EAGVAQSPRYKIIEKRQSVAFWCNPISGHATLYWYQQILGQGPKLLIQFQNNGVVDDSQLPKDRFSAERLKGVDSTLKIQPAKLEDSAVYLCASSPGLKGFNEQFFGPGTRLTVL.